This record covers a single TCR beta chain. These data originate in a study of glioma-infiltrating T cells after dendritic cell vaccination. V trimming: 6 bases; J trimming: 5 bases; junction bases outside the gene matches: 11. Germline V gene sequence: CDR1 MNHEY, CDR2 SVGAGI. The CDR3 extends over 15 amino acids. Profiled with immunoSEQ multiplex PCR; TCRdb holds only in-frame clones, not every one. This table holds 80,000 to 100,000 clones, roughly three quarters found once. This chain uses TRBV6-5 with TRBJ1-1, with 8 nucleotides matching TRBD1. This sequence originates from a human donor with glioblastoma. The source material was blood, sampled before dendritic cell vaccination. CDR3 DNA: TGTGCCAGCAGCCTAGTCGGACAGGGAGGAACTGAAGCTTTCTTT. This translates into CASSLVGQGGTEAFF.